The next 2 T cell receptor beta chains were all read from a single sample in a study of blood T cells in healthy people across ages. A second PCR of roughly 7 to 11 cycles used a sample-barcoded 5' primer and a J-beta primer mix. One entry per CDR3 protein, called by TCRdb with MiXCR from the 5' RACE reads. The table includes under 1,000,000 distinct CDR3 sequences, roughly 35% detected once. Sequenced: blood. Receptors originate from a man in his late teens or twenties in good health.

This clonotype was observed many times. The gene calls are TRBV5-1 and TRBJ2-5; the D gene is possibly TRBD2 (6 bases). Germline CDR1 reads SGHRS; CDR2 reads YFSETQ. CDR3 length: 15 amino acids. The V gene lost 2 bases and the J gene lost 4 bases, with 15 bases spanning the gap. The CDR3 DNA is TGCGCCAGCAGCTTATCCAGGGTCGGGGGAGAGACCCAGTACTTC. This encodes CASSLSRVGGETQYF. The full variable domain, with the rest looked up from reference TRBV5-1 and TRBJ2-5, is KAGVTQTPRYLIKTRGQQVTLSCSPISGHRSVSWYQQTPGQGLQFLFEYFSETQRNKGNFPGRFSGRQFSNSRSEMNVSTLELGDSALYLCASSLSRVGGETQYFGPGTRLLVL.

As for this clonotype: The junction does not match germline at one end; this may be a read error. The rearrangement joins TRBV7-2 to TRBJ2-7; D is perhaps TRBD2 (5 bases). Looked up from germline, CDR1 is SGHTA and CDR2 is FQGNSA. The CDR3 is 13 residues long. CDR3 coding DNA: TGTGCCAGCAGTTTAGCGCAAAAATACGAGCAGTACTTC. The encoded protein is CASSLAQKYEQYF.